Listed below are T cell receptor beta chains from one sample, sequenced in a study of cytomegalovirus exposure and HLA in healthy donors. Data came from immunoSEQ multiplex PCR; TCRdb stores just in-frame clones and leaves some out. The sample includes hundreds of thousands of clones, roughly 83% of them seen just once. The specimen sequenced was PBMCs. Receptor source: a girl between 5 and 17 years old in good health and CMV-seronegative. Each CDR3 is given with its conserved first and last residue. The order of the fields is J gene, D gene, V gene, clone size, CDR3 protein, CDR3 DNA. The D gene is left open where the match is weak. Clone size is shown for a subset of rows, as once, few, many or a class of expanded clone.

TRBJ1-2 TRBD1 TRBV7-2 . CASSVGQGHYGYTF TGTGCCAGCAGCGTCGGACAGGGACACTATGGCTACACCTTC
TRBJ1-1 . TRBV7-9 few CASSLGSPVRGGTEAFF TGTGCCAGCAGCCTAGGATCCCCCGTGAGAGGAGGCACTGAAGCTTTCTTT
TRBJ2-1 TRBD1 TRBV5-1 . CASSPGGQGVPNEQFF TGCGCCAGCAGCCCGGGGGGACAGGGGGTTCCCAATGAGCAGTTCTTC
TRBJ1-5 TRBD1 TRBV19 . CASSIPLRTGFGGQPQHF TGTGCCAGTAGTATACCCCTACGGACAGGGTTTGGGGGTCAGCCCCAGCATTTT
TRBJ1-1 TRBD1 TRBV4-1 few CASSPDRDRAEAFF TGCGCCAGCAGCCCTGACCGGGACAGGGCAGAAGCTTTCTTT
TRBJ2-4 TRBD2 TRBV11-2 . CASVERAGGSATKNIQYF TGTGCCAGTGTTGAGAGAGCGGGAGGGTCCGCGACCAAAAACATTCAGTACTTC
TRBJ2-3 TRBD2 TRBV7-9 . CASSLGPKTSGGTDTQYF TGTGCCAGCAGCTTAGGCCCGAAGACTAGCGGTGGTACAGATACGCAGTATTTT
TRBJ1-4 . TRBV5-6 . CASSRSGGATEKLFF TGTGCCAGCAGCCGAAGCGGGGGGGCAACTGAAAAACTGTTTTTT
TRBJ1-5 . TRBV27 . CAVGRSVSNQPQHF TGTGCCGTAGGTCGGAGTGTTAGCAATCAGCCCCAGCATTTT
TRBJ2-7 . TRBV9 . CASSESRGHYEQYF TGTGCCAGCAGCGAAAGCAGGGGACACTACGAGCAGTACTTC
TRBJ2-7 . TRBV4-3 . CASSQDAHRQRRYEQYF TGCGCCAGCAGCCAAGACGCCCATAGACAGAGACGCTACGAGCAGTACTTC
TRBJ1-5 . TRBV6-1 few CASSPIPEGNQPQHF TGTGCCAGCAGCCCTATTCCCGAGGGAAATCAGCCCCAGCATTTT
TRBJ2-1 TRBD2 TRBV2 . CASSDRRGGPYNEQFF TGTGCCAGCAGTGATCGGCGCGGGGGGCCTTACAATGAGCAGTTCTTC
TRBJ1-4 TRBD1 TRBV5-6 . CASSATGVFFSQNNEKLFF TGTGCCAGCAGCGCAACAGGGGTTTTCTTCAGCCAAAATAATGAAAAACTGTTTTTT
TRBJ2-1 TRBD2 TRBV19 . CASSIGLRGALLNEQFF TGTGCCAGTAGTATCGGGTTGCGGGGGGCTCTACTCAATGAGCAGTTCTTC
TRBJ1-3 . TRBV4-2 many CASTLGRRFGNTIYF TGTGCCAGCACCCTTGGGAGGAGGTTTGGAAACACCATATATTTT
TRBJ1-1 . TRBV5-1 . CASSSQSTENTEAFF TGCGCCAGCAGCTCACAGTCGACAGAGAACACTGAAGCTTTCTTT
TRBJ1-5 TRBD1 TRBV5-1 . CASSSGQAGEPQHF TGCGCCAGCAGCTCCGGACAGGCTGGGGAACCCCAGCATTTT
TRBJ2-3 TRBD1 TRBV30 . CAWREGQGSTDTQYF TGTGCCTGGAGGGAGGGACAGGGGAGTACAGATACGCAGTATTTT
TRBJ2-7 TRBD1 TRBV6-1 . CASSWDSAYEQYF TGTGCCAGCAGTTGGGACAGCGCCTACGAGCAGTACTTC